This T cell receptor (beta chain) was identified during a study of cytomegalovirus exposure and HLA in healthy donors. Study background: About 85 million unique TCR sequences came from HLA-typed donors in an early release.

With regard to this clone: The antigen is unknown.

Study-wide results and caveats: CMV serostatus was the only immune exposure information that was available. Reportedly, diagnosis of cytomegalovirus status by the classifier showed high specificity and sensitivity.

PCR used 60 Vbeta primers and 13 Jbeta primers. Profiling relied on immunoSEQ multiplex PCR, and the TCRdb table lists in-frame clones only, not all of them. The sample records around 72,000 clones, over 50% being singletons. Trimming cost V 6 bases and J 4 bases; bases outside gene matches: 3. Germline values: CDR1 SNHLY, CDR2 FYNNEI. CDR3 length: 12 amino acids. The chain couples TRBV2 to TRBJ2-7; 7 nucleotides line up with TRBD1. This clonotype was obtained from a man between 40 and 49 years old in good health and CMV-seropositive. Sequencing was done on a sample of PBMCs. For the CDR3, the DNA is TGTGCCAGCAGAACGGACAGGTACGAGCAGTACTTC. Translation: CASRTDRYEQYF.